Sequencing of this T cell receptor beta chain was carried out in a study of spatial heterogeneity in lung cancer. Whole-study context: Fewer alpha-chain than beta-chain sequences were consistently detected. Overall study results and limits: Estimates put coverage of tumor T cells around 7% for alpha and 13% for beta chains. For expanded intratumoral alpha and beta TCRs, counts tracked tumor mutation counts.

TCR cDNA molecules were tagged individually, and each one carried a unique molecular identifier. TCRdb redid the calling of the 5' RACE reads with MiXCR, one entry per CDR3 protein. Seen here are hundreds of distinct CDR3 sequences, around 37% observed once, and the top ten hold 25% to 30%. This clonotype was observed a few times. Antigen specificity is unknown. The V gene's germline CDR1 is SGHRS and CDR2 YFSETQ. Trimming took 4 bases from V and 5 from J; bases not matched to a gene: 0. The CDR3 is 13 amino acids. The time point is: sample taken at primary tumor resection. The sequenced material consisted of unsorted whole RNA from tumor, nontumor lung or frozen PBMC.

Sample: lung tumor tissue, taken at surgery. The TCR was taken from a male donor with early-stage non-small cell lung cancer. The gene calls are TRBV5-1 and TRBJ2-1; 10 bases are a match to TRBD2. The CDR3 reads CASSGLADNEQFF. The CDR3 bases are TGCGCCAGCAGCGGACTAGCGGACAATGAGCAGTTCTTC.